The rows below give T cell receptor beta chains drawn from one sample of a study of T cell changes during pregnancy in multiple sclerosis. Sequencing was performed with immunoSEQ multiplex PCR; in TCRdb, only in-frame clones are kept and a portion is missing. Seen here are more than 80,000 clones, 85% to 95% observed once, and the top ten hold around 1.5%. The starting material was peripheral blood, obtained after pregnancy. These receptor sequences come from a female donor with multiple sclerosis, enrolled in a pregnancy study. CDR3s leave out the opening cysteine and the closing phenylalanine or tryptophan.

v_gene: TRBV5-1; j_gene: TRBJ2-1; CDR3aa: ASSLGQGTYNEQF
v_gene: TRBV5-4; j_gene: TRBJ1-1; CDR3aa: ASRAGNTEAF
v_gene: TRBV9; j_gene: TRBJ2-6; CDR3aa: ASSTQGAGANVLT
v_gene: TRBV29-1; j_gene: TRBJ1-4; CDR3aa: SVGGATNEKLF
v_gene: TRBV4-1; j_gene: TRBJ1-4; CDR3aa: ASSQMERANEKLF
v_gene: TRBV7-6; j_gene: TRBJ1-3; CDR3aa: ASSLASRVSGNTIY
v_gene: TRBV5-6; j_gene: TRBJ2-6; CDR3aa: ASSFSGTGANVLT
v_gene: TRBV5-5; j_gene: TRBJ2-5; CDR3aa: ASSLELAGGRETQY
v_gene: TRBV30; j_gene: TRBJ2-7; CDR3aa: AWSPQEQASYEQY
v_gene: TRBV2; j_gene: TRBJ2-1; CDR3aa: ASRPPGGRGANEQF
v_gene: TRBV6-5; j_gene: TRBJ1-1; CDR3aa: ASSHYTGAMNTEAF
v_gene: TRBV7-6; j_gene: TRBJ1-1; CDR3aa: ASSIGQGGNTEAF